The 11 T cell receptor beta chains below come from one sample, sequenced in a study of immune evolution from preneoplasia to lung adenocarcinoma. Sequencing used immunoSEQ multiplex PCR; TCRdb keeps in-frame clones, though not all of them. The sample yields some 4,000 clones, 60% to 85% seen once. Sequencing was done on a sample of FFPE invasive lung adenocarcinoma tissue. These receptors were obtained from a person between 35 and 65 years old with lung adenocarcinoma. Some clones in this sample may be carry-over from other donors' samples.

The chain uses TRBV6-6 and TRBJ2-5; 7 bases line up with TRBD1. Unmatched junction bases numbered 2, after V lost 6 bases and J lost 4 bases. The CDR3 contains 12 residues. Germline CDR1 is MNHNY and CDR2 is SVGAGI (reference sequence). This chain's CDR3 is CASSPGGETQYF. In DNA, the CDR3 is TGTGCCAGCAGCCCAGGGGGAGAGACCCAGTACTTC.

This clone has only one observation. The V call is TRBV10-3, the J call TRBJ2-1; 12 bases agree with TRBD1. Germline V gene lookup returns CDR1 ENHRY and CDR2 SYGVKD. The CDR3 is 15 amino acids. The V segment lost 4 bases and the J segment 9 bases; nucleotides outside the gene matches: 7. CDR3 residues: CAISGPGQGAPEQFF. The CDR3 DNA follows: TGTGCCATCAGTGGGCCGGGACAGGGGGCCCCTGAGCAGTTCTTC.

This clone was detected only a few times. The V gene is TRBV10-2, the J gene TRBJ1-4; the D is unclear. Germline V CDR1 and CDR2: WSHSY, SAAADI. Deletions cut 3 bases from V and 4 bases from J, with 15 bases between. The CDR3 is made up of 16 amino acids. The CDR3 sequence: CASSDQGPRVNEKLFF. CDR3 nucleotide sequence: TGCGCCAGCAGTGATCAAGGGCCCCGGGTTAATGAAAAACTGTTTTTT.

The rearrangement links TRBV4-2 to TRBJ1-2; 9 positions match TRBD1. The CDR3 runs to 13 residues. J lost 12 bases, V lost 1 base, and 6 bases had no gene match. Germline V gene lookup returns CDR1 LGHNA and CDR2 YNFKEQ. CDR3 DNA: TGTGCCAGCAGCCAAGGGACAGGGGCCTCTAACACCTTC. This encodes CASSQGTGASNTF.

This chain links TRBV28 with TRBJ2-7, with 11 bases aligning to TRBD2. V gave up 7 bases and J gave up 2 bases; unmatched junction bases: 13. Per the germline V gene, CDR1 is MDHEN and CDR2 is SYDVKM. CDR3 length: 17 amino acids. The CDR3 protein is CASKRGVGTSGTYEQYF. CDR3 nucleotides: TGTGCCAGCAAGAGAGGGGTTGGGACTAGCGGCACCTACGAGCAGTACTTC.

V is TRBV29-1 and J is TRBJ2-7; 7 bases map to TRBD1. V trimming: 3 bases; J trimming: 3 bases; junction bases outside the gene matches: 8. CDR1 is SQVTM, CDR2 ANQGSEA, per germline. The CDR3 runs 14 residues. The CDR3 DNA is TGCAGCGTTGAGACAGGGTGGCTCTTCTACGAGCAGTACTTC. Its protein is CSVETGWLFYEQYF.

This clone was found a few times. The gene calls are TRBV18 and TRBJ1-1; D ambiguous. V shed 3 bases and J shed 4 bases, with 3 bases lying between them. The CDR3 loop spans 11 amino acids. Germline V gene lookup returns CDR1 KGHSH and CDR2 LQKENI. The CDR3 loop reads CASSPTTEAFF. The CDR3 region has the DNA TGTGCCAGCTCACCCACCACTGAAGCTTTCTTT.

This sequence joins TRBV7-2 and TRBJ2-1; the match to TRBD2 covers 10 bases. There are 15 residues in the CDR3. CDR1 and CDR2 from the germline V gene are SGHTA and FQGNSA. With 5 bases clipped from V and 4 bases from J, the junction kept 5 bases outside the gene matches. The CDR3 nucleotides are TGTGCCAGCAGCCTATCTAGCGGGGGATACAATGAGCAGTTCTTC. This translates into CASSLSSGGYNEQFF.

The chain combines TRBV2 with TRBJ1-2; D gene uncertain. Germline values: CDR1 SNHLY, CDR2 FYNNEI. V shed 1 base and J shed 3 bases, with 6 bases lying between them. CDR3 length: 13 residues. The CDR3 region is CASSEGDYYGYTF. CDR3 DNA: TGTGCCAGCAGTGAAGGAGACTACTATGGCTACACCTTC.

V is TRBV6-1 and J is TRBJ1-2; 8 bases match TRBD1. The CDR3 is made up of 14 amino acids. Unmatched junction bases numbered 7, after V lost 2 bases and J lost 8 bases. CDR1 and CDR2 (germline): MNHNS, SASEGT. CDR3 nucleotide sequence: TGTGCCAGCAGTGAACTGGACAGGGTGTGGGGCTACACCTTC. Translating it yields CASSELDRVWGYTF.

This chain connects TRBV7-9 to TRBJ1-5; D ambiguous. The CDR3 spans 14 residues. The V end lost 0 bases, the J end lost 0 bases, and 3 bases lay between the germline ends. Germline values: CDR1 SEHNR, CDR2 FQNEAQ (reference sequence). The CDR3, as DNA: TGTGCCAGCAGCTTAGCTCATAGCAATCAGCCCCAGCATTTT. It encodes CASSLAHSNQPQHF.